This T cell receptor beta chain is drawn from a study of Ad26.COV2.S vaccination and SARS-CoV-2 variants (dated by TCRdb to 2020 to 2022). Study-wide context: TCRbeta repertoire sequencing served as the tool for gauging how specific and how broad the SARS-CoV-2-reactive T cell receptors were following Ad26.COV2.S vaccination. A total of 32 samples were included in the TCR-sequenced set, comprising around 19 Ad26.COV2.S vaccine recipients, 5 placebo recipients and 8 SARS-CoV-2 convalescent individuals. General conclusions and limits of the study: Non-spike TCR breadth was comparable between vaccine and placebo recipients, consistent with the vaccine containing only spike. After vaccination, spike-specific CD8+ and CD4+ T cell responses were reported to show substantial breadth. The authors noted that the TCR breadth and depth analyses may have underestimated total T cell responses. Higher spike-specific TCR breadth was observed in Ad26.COV2.S recipients than in placebo recipients (P = 0.0014).

Explained via the paper, the time point label denotes: individuals recovered from natural SARS-CoV-2 infection. TCRbeta CDR3 regions were sequenced with the immunoSEQ Assay. After extraction, genomic DNA underwent amplification by bias-controlled multiplex PCR, followed by high-throughput sequencing. The original methods were these. To quantify the absolute abundance of each unique TCRbeta CDR3 region, sequences were collapsed and filtered. T cell fraction was estimated by normalization of TCRbeta template counts to usable DNA, with usable DNA being measured through amplification of reference genes present in all nucleated cells. Repertoire TCRs were annotated as SARS-CoV-2-specific by exact matching of V gene, CDR3 amino acid sequence and J gene to a known reactive TCR set. The reference SARS-CoV-2 TCR set came from MIRA and was filtered for enrichment in COVID-19-positive ImmuneCODE repertoires, removing public or cross-reactive TCRs. Using the MIRA antigens, annotated TCRs were further analysed by specific ORF or by position within an ORF. Depth was the summed frequency of annotated unique rearrangements, while breadth was defined as annotated unique rearrangements over total unique productive rearrangements. Group comparisons of TCR breadth used two-sided Wilcoxon rank-sum tests. The source is immuneACCESS, and TCRdb retained only in-frame sequences with V and J called. Part of the clones is not carried over; for the studies checked, unresolved V genes explain less than half of this, and the remainder is unexplained. V and J calls and clone size are as listed in that table; D and trimming were resolved from the DNA. The sample contains over 110,000 clones, around 86% of them found a single time. Of the sample, around 5% is held by the ten largest clones.

There are a few counts of this clone. Its target antigen remains unknown. Qualities for individual bases were not recorded, and no much larger clone is one base off. V trim: 5 bases; J trim: 1 base; unmatched bases: 6. The CDR3 measures 15 amino acids from cysteine to phenylalanine. Of the read, only the CDR3 DNA is kept; its 45 bases are in frame from base 1. The germline V gene sets CDR1 to SNHLY and CDR2 to FYNNEI. The V gene is TRBV2 and the J gene is TRBJ2-3; TRBD1 lines up with 7 middle nucleotides. Sequencing was performed on peripheral blood, taken after recovery from COVID-19. This TCR was sampled from a human donor who had recovered from COVID-19. The nucleotides read TGTGCCAGCAGTTTCGGGACAGCCCGCACAGATACGCAGTATTTT. Its coded protein is CASSFGTARTDTQYF.